Listed here is a single TCR beta chain. The antigen remains undetermined. The repertoire was sequenced with immunoSEQ multiplex PCR; TCRdb's copy has only in-frame clones and lacks some. Here the sample spans some 200,000 clones, about 80% being singletons. CDR3 length: 16 amino acids. Germline values: CDR1 LNHDA, CDR2 SQIVND (reference sequence). The germline V and J ends were trimmed by 0 bases and 5 bases, with 16 bases remaining between them. This sample is part of a study of cytomegalovirus exposure and HLA in healthy donors. About the research overall: In a later analysis, it was reported that the approximately 110 validation repertoires had been produced on the same platform as the roughly 650 repertoires belonging to the first cohort.

While the first cohort had 700 or so subjects, the donors belonged to the separate validation cohort of about 130 subjects. Regarding the study as a whole: About 150 TCR beta chains were listed as cytomegalovirus-associated. Some public TCRs appeared in many individuals, while most sequences were rare.

This chain connects TRBV19 to TRBJ1-1, with a weak D call TRBD1 (5 bases). What was sequenced was PBMCs. The TCR comes from a woman aged 18-35 years in good health and CMV-seropositive. The CDR3 protein is CASSIDLPQGWTEAFF. The CDR3 DNA follows: TGTGCCAGTAGTATAGACCTTCCCCAGGGTTGGACTGAAGCTTTCTTT.